Following are 27 T cell receptor beta chains from one sample sequenced in a study of Ad26.COV2.S vaccination and SARS-CoV-2 variants. The treatment is: approximately 18 received Ad26.COV2.S at low or high dose, single or two shots; roughly five received placebo; per-sample allocation not given. The samples date from day 63 after the first vaccine or placebo injection. The assay was immunoSEQ multiplex PCR, and TCRdb's table has in-frame clones only and misses some. The sample holds about 430,000 clones, around 90% seen once. Sequenced here: peripheral blood, sampled in a trial of Ad26.COV2.S vaccine versus placebo. The receptors were sampled from a person aged 18 to 59 who received the Ad26.COV2.S COVID-19 vaccine or a placebo.

The chain employs TRBV15 and TRBJ2-1; 7 bases fit TRBD2. Germline lookup yields CDR1 LNHNV and CDR2 YYDKDF (reference sequence). J lost 6 bases, V lost 0 bases, and 11 bases had no gene match. The CDR3 is 17 amino acids. Written as DNA, the CDR3 is TGTGCCACCAGCAGAGATCTAGGCCTAGCGGAGGGCAATGAGCAGTTCTTC. It codes for CATSRDLGLAEGNEQFF.

The chain joins TRBV19 to TRBJ1-3, with D unresolved. In germline, CDR1 is LNHDA, CDR2 SQIVND (reference sequence). Trimming took 1 base from V and 0 from J, leaving 7 bases between them. The length of the CDR3 is 15 residues. The CDR3 nucleotides read TGTGCCAGTAGTATAGGGCAACTCTCTGGAAACACCATATATTTT. It specifies CASSIGQLSGNTIYF.

This chain links TRBV19 with TRBJ2-3; 11 bases are shared with TRBD2. CDR3 length: 15 amino acids. Germline trimming cut 7 bases from V and 4 bases from J; bases unmatched to any gene: 7. Germline values: CDR1 LNHDA, CDR2 SQIVND (reference sequence). In nucleotides, the CDR3 is TGTGCCAGTACGGCTAGCGGGAGGCGGGCAGATACGCAGTATTTT. This sequence encodes CASTASGRRADTQYF.

The gene calls are TRBV28 and TRBJ2-2, with 7 positions matching TRBD1. The junction had 4 bases not matched to a gene; V was cut back by 6 bases and J by 0 bases. Germline CDR1 and CDR2: MDHEN and SYDVKM. The CDR3 length is 15 residues. The CDR3 DNA sequence: TGTGCCAGCAGAAGGGACAGCTCGAACACCGGGGAGCTGTTTTTT. Residues: CASRRDSSNTGELFF.

This clone was observed a handful of times. V is TRBV4-3 and J is TRBJ2-6; the D is unclear. Germline-derived CDR1 and CDR2 are LGHNA and YSLEER. This CDR3 has 16 residues. The V and J ends lost 0 bases and 0 bases respectively, with 6 bases between them. The chain's CDR3 is CASSQDHSSGANVLTF. The CDR3 DNA reads TGCGCCAGCAGCCAAGATCACAGCTCTGGGGCCAACGTCCTGACTTTC.

This chain connects TRBV21-1 to TRBJ1-2. TRBV21-1 is given as a pseudogene. The CDR3 is 15 amino acids. The CDR3 DNA follows: TGTGCCAGCAGCAAAAGAGAGGAACAGATCTATGGCTACACCTTC. Its translation is CASSKREEQIYGYTF.

The chain carries TRBV5-5 and TRBJ2-5; unclear D gene. CDR3 length: 13 amino acids. In germline, CDR1 is SGHKS, CDR2 YYEKEE (reference sequence). Trimming cost V 2 bases and J 4 bases, with 9 bases left between them. The CDR3 spells CASSFGLRETQYF. DNA of the CDR3: TGTGCCAGCAGCTTCGGGTTGCGAGAGACCCAGTACTTC.

The chain has TRBV27 and TRBJ2-1; tentatively, D is TRBD2 (6 bases). Trimming pared 5 bases from V and 7 bases from J, leaving 15 bases between. CDR1 is MNHEY and CDR2 is SMNVEV in the germline V gene (reference sequence). The CDR3 spans 14 residues. The CDR3 loop is CASSPTGTPNEQFF. The CDR3 nucleotides read TGTGCCAGCAGTCCTACCGGGACTCCAAATGAGCAGTTCTTC.

The chain is built from TRBV7-2 and TRBJ2-1; 8 bases line up with TRBD2. Germline V CDR1 and CDR2: SGHTA, FQGNSA. The CDR3 spans 13 residues. V was clipped by 3 bases and J by 9 bases; unmatched bases: 4. CDR3: CASSFRLASEQFF. DNA for the CDR3: TGTGCCAGCAGCTTTAGACTAGCGAGTGAGCAGTTCTTC.

The chain employs TRBV3-1 (or the pseudogene TRBV3-2) and TRBJ1-2, with D maybe TRBD1 (6 bases). The CDR3 is 17 amino acids. Trimming took 1 base from V and 2 from J, leaving 17 bases between them. Germline V CDR1 and CDR2: LGHDT, YNNKEL (reference sequence). CDR3 nucleotides: TGTGCCAGCAGCCAAGCTGGGGCGAGGGGGATAAACTATGGCTACACCTTC. This translates into CASSQAGARGINYGYTF.

The chain has TRBV19 and TRBJ1-3; TRBD1 matches at 10 bases. V shed 5 bases, J shed 2 bases, and the junction held 9 bases outside the gene matches. Germline CDR1 and CDR2: LNHDA and SQIVND (reference sequence). CDR3 length: 17 residues. CDR3 DNA sequence: TGTGCCAGTAGTTTTCCGGGACAGGGGTTCGCTGGAAACACCATATATTTT. It is translated as CASSFPGQGFAGNTIYF.

In regard to this clone: One junction end does not reproduce the germline sequence, and a read error may be involved. CDR3 amino acids: CASSQIGGVPLF. The CDR3 DNA follows: TGTGCCAGCAGCCAAATAGGGGGGGTCCCCCTCTTC. The chain carries TRBV7-2 and TRBJ2-1, with D possibly TRBD2 on 7 matching bases. The CDR3 has 12 amino acids. The germline CDR1 and CDR2 sequences are SGHTA and FQGNSA.

The V and J genes are TRBV28 and TRBJ2-1; TRBD1 might be the D (5 bases). The CDR3 contains 15 residues. Germline V gene data show CDR1 as MDHEN and CDR2 as SYDVKM. Trimming removed 2 bases from V and 1 base from J, with 9 bases in between. The CDR3 bases are TGTGCCAGCAGTTTAAGTCCAGGGTCCTACAATGAGCAGTTCTTC. This sequence encodes CASSLSPGSYNEQFF.

V is TRBV19 and J is TRBJ2-7, with TRBD1 identical over 8 bases. Germline CDR1 LNHDA, CDR2 SQIVND (reference sequence). This CDR3 is 15 amino acids long. The junction had 8 bases not matched to a gene; V was cut back by 5 bases and J by 2 bases. Here the CDR3 DNA reads TGTGCCAGTAGTCCTTGGGGGGACAGGCCCTACGAGCAGTACTTC. This translates into CASSPWGDRPYEQYF.

The chain joins TRBV7-9 to TRBJ2-1, with 13 nucleotides matching TRBD2. The CDR3 loop spans 14 amino acids. Germline values: CDR1 SEHNR, CDR2 FQNEAQ (reference sequence). Trimming cost V 4 bases and J 9 bases; bases outside gene matches: 3. CDR3 DNA sequence: TGTGCCAGCAGCTCGGGACTAGCGGGAAGTGAGCAGTTCTTC. As protein: CASSSGLAGSEQFF. Using reference TRBV7-9 and TRBJ2-1 for the parts outside the CDR3, the full variable domain is DTGVSQNPRHKITKRGQNVTFRCDPISEHNRLYWYRQTLGQGPEFLTYFQNEAQLEKSRLLSDRFSAERPKGSFSTLEIQRTEQGDSAMYLCASSSGLAGSEQFFGPGTRLTVL.

This clone was observed a single time. CDR3 amino acids: CASSPGQGQPQHF. The CDR3 DNA follows: TGCGCCAGCAGCCCTGGGCAGGGTCAGCCCCAGCATTTT. J is TRBJ1-5 and V is TRBV5-1; weak D call: TRBD1 (5 bases). Deletions cut 4 bases from V and 6 bases from J, with 11 bases between. The CDR3 is 13 amino acids. The germline CDR1 and CDR2 sequences are SGHRS and YFSETQ.

The chain has TRBV7-9 and TRBJ2-1; 12 nucleotides align to TRBD1. This CDR3 spans 14 amino acids. Germline CDR1 and CDR2: SEHNR and FQNEAQ (reference sequence). The V segment lost 5 bases and the J segment 8 bases; nucleotides outside the gene matches: 4. Written as DNA, the CDR3 is TGTGCCAGCAGCCCCGGGACAGGGGGCGATGAGCAGTTCTTC. Protein product: CASSPGTGGDEQFF.

The chain joins TRBV5-6 to TRBJ1-1, with D perhaps TRBD1 (6 bases). Germline CDR1 SGHDT, CDR2 YYEEEE. The CDR3 loop spans 14 amino acids. Between the trimmed V and J ends, which lost 4 bases and 5 bases, there was a span of 15 bases. In DNA, the CDR3 is TGTGCCAGCAGCCTCCCAGGGGTTGAAACTGAAGCTTTCTTT. Its translation is CASSLPGVETEAFF.

In this sample, this clone turned up once. The CDR3 loop reads CASNKADRPDQDTQYF. CDR3 DNA sequence: TGCGCCAGCAACAAGGCAGATCGACCGGACCAAGATACGCAGTATTTT. The chain recombines TRBV5-1 with TRBJ2-3, with no clear D. The CDR3 has 16 amino acids. Germline CDR1 SGHRS, CDR2 YFSETQ. V was trimmed by 6 bases and J by 5 bases, leaving 22 bases between them.

The chain recombines TRBV5-4 with TRBJ2-2; 8 bases align to TRBD2. V shed 0 bases, J shed 5 bases, and the junction held 6 bases outside the gene matches. Germline V gene data show CDR1 as SGHNT and CDR2 as YYREEE (reference sequence). The length of the CDR3 is 16 residues. CDR3 amino acids: CASSLAPAGETGELFF. In DNA, the CDR3 is TGTGCCAGCAGCTTGGCCCCAGCGGGAGAAACCGGGGAGCTGTTTTTT.

Points on this clone: The same CDR3 is also encoded by other DNA sequences in this sample. This chain links TRBV18 with TRBJ2-5; D is uncertain. The ends were cut back, 4 bases at V and 2 bases at J, with 2 bases in the middle. CDR1 is KGHSH, CDR2 LQKENI, per germline. The CDR3 covers 11 residues. The CDR3 loop is CASSLQETQYF. The CDR3 DNA reads as TGTGCCAGCTCACTACAAGAGACCCAGTACTTC.

This chain links TRBV6-2 or TRBV6-3 with TRBJ2-7; TRBD2 agrees at 8 bases. V lost 2 bases, J lost 3 bases, and 3 bases stayed unmatched. The CDR3 is 14 amino acids. In germline, CDR1 is MNHEY, CDR2 SVGEGT. The CDR3 DNA follows: TGTGCCAGCAGTTACGGAGGGACTAGCTACGAGCAGTACTTC. Amino acids: CASSYGGTSYEQYF.

This chain joins TRBV6-6 and TRBJ2-7; 9 nucleotides align to TRBD2. The CDR3 consists of 14 residues. J gave up 5 bases and V 2 bases, and 4 bases lay outside the gene matches. Germline V gene sequence: CDR1 MNHNY, CDR2 SVGAGI (reference sequence). This CDR3 is CASSYVLAGNEQYF. In nucleotides, the CDR3 is TGTGCCAGCAGTTACGTACTAGCGGGCAACGAGCAGTACTTC.

V and J are TRBV5-1 and TRBJ2-7; 15 nucleotides match TRBD2. The trim removed 4 bases at V and 6 bases at J, leaving 11 bases unmatched. CDR1 and CDR2 from the germline V gene are SGHRS and YFSETQ. There are 17 residues in the CDR3. Here the CDR3 DNA reads TGCGCCAGCAGCCCGAACGGACTAGCGGGAGGGCCCGGCGAGCAGTACTTC. Amino acids: CASSPNGLAGGPGEQYF.

The J gene is TRBJ1-2, the V gene TRBV4-3, with 7 bases matching TRBD1. This CDR3 comprises 15 residues. Germline trimming cut 3 bases from V and 0 bases from J; bases unmatched to any gene: 4. Germline V gene lookup returns CDR1 LGHNA and CDR2 YSLEER. The CDR3 DNA is TGCGCCAGCAGCCAGAGACAGGGAGCTAACTATGGCTACACCTTC. Translating gives CASSQRQGANYGYTF.

This clone was recorded only once. J is TRBJ2-5 and V is TRBV3-1 (or the pseudogene TRBV3-2); no reliable D call. Deletions cut 1 base from V and 5 bases from J, with 5 bases between. CDR1 is LGHDT and CDR2 is YNNKEL in the germline V gene (reference sequence). This CDR3 has 12 residues. CDR3 coding DNA: TGTGCCAGCAGCCAAGCCCCGGAGACCCAGTACTTC. Protein: CASSQAPETQYF.

The V gene is TRBV5-1, the J gene TRBJ2-1; 10 nucleotides align to TRBD2. The length of the CDR3 is 15 residues. The V gene end was trimmed by 3 bases and the J gene end by 6 bases; junction bases not matched to a gene: 6. Germline V lookup: CDR1 SGHRS, CDR2 YFSETQ. CDR3 coding DNA: TGCGCCAGCAGCTCCGGACTAGCGGACAGCAATGAGCAGTTCTTC. The encoded protein is CASSSGLADSNEQFF. Full variable domain (remainder filled in from reference TRBV5-1 and TRBJ2-1): KAGVTQTPRYLIKTRGQQVTLSCSPISGHRSVSWYQQTPGQGLQFLFEYFSETQRNKGNFPGRFSGRQFSNSRSEMNVSTLELGDSALYLCASSSGLADSNEQFFGPGTRLTVL.